This is a list of T cell receptor beta chains from one sample in a study of T cell responses to AZD1222 COVID-19 vaccine. Profiled with immunoSEQ multiplex PCR; TCRdb holds only in-frame clones, not every one. The table has approximately 100,000 clones, around nine tenths seen once; the top ten hold about 2.5%. The sample in question was peripheral blood, obtained 28 days after the second AZD1222 dose. Receptors were obtained from an adult who received the AZD1222 COVID-19 vaccine. Both conserved end residues are part of each CDR3. Fields, in order: J gene, clone size, V gene, D gene, CDR3 protein, CDR3 DNA. D genes are given only for firm matches. Rows give clone size only sometimes, using once, few, many, or a class for an expanded clone.

TRBJ2-7,NA,TRBV7-2,TRBD2,CASSRGLAGGQQYF,TGTGCCAGCAGTCGCGGGCTAGCGGGAGGGCAACAGTACTTC
TRBJ1-1,NA,TRBV11-3,NA,CASSLDLIARQTGFGTEAFF,TGTGCCAGCAGCTTAGACCTTATAGCCCGTCAGACAGGTTTCGGCACTGAAGCTTTCTTT
TRBJ2-1,NA,TRBV2,NA,CASSVPRGVSEFF,TGTGCCAGCAGTGTTCCCCGTGGGGTCTCGGAGTTCTTC
TRBJ2-2,NA,TRBV7-9,NA,CASSPGRESAGELFF,TGTGCCAGCAGCCCGGGTCGGGAGTCGGCCGGGGAGCTGTTTTTT
TRBJ2-1,once,TRBV12-3/TRBV12-4,NA,CASSLLSDEQFF,TGTGCCAGCAGTTTACTGTCGGATGAGCAGTTCTTC
TRBJ1-2,NA,TRBV28,NA,CAIRDTSFYGYTF,TGTGCCATCCGGGACACCTCGTTCTATGGCTACACCTTC
TRBJ2-7,NA,TRBV7-6,NA,CASSYRDKGLYEQYF,TGTGCCAGCAGCTACAGGGACAAAGGGCTCTACGAGCAGTACTTC
TRBJ2-7,NA,TRBV3-1/TRBV3-2,TRBD2,CASSLLRGLGRAHEQYF,TGTGCCAGCAGCCTCTTGCGGGGCCTCGGGAGGGCCCACGAGCAGTACTTC
TRBJ2-1,few,TRBV6-4,TRBD2,CASSERGSVNEQFF,TGTGCCAGCAGTGAACGCGGGAGTGTAAATGAGCAGTTCTTC
TRBJ1-2,NA,TRBV4-2,TRBD1,CASSQDGTGASYGYTF,TGTGCCAGCAGCCAAGATGGGACAGGAGCCTCTTATGGCTACACCTTC
TRBJ2-1,NA,TRBV24-1,NA,CATGGGTGINNEQFF,TGTGCCACCGGAGGAGGTACCGGAATCAACAATGAGCAGTTCTTC
TRBJ2-5,NA,TRBV28,TRBD1,CASSSGQGLETQYF,TGTGCCAGCAGTTCGGGACAGGGGCTCGAGACCCAGTACTTC
TRBJ2-3,NA,TRBV18,TRBD2,CASSPPTSAADTQYF,TGTGCCAGCTCACCACCGACTAGCGCGGCAGATACGCAGTATTTT
TRBJ2-5,NA,TRBV5-1,NA,CASSLGSVQETQYF,TGCGCCAGCAGCCTGGGATCGGTACAAGAGACCCAGTACTTC
TRBJ2-2,NA,TRBV24-1,NA,CATKRTNTGELFF,TGTGCCACCAAGCGGACTAACACCGGGGAGCTGTTTTTT
TRBJ2-7,few,TRBV28,NA,CASRGTGTYYEQYF,TGTGCCAGCAGGGGAACCGGGACATACTACGAGCAGTACTTC
TRBJ2-1,once,TRBV7-3,TRBD1,CASSLGTALYNEQFF,TGTGCCAGCAGCTTAGGGACAGCCCTTTACAATGAGCAGTTCTTC
TRBJ1-1,NA,TRBV28,TRBD1,CATRGTGNTEAFF,TGTGCCACCCGCGGGACAGGGAACACTGAAGCTTTCTTT
TRBJ2-5,NA,TRBV7-3,TRBD1,CASSADRGEETQYF,TGTGCCAGCAGCGCGGACAGGGGCGAAGAGACCCAGTACTTC
TRBJ1-5,NA,TRBV6-2/TRBV6-3,TRBD1,CASSPPRDRLFSQPQHF,TGTGCCAGCAGCCCCCCCCGGGACAGGTTATTTTCTCAGCCCCAGCATTTT
TRBJ2-1,NA,TRBV3-1/TRBV3-2,NA,CASSLEQGLSYNEQFF,TGTGCCAGCAGCCTTGAACAGGGTCTTTCCTACAATGAGCAGTTCTTC
TRBJ2-3,NA,TRBV3-1/TRBV3-2,NA,CASSQNSGSTDTQYF,TGTGCCAGCAGCCAAAATAGCGGAAGCACAGATACGCAGTATTTT
TRBJ2-3,NA,TRBV7-2,TRBD1,CASSLGQEPTDTQYF,TGTGCCAGCAGCTTGGGACAGGAGCCGACAGATACGCAGTATTTT
TRBJ1-5,NA,TRBV6-6,NA,CASSYRGGNQPQHF,TGTGCCAGCAGTTACCGGGGCGGGAATCAGCCCCAGCATTTT
TRBJ1-5,NA,TRBV10-3,NA,CASSGNNQPQHF,TGTGCCAGCTCTGGGAACAATCAGCCCCAGCATTTT
TRBJ1-2,NA,TRBV28,NA,CASSFRGARGYTF,TGTGCCAGCAGTTTCCGGGGGGCGCGTGGCTACACCTTC
TRBJ2-7,once,TRBV5-6,NA,CASSLQGGPYEQYF,TGTGCCAGCAGCTTGCAAGGGGGTCCCTACGAGCAGTACTTC
TRBJ1-6,NA,TRBV2,NA,CASRGSPLHF,TGTGCCAGCAGGGGCTCACCCCTCCACTTT
TRBJ1-5,NA,TRBV19,NA,CASNPAGRNNQPQHF,TGTGCCAGTAACCCGGCGGGCAGGAACAATCAGCCCCAGCATTTT
TRBJ2-3,NA,TRBV7-3,NA,CASSLDGTGTDTQYF,TGTGCCAGCAGCTTGGACGGGACGGGCACAGATACGCAGTATTTT
TRBJ2-5,NA,TRBV6-5,NA,CASKLSGTMWETQYF,TGTGCCAGCAAGCTCTCCGGGACAATGTGGGAGACCCAGTACTTC
TRBJ2-7,NA,TRBV3-1/TRBV3-2,NA,CASSQVLGYDSLVGTSRSQYF,TGTGCCAGCAGCCAAGTATTAGGTTACGACAGTTTAGTCGGTACGAGCAGGTCCCAGTACTTC
TRBJ2-3,NA,TRBV5-5,TRBD2,CASSRTSADTQYF,TGTGCCAGCAGCCGGACTAGCGCGGATACGCAGTATTTT
TRBJ2-1,NA,TRBV11-2,NA,CASSLETSSYNEQFF,TGTGCCAGCAGCTTAGAAACCAGCTCCTACAATGAGCAGTTCTTC
TRBJ2-3,NA,TRBV7-2,TRBD2,CASSLVTSGKSTDTQYF,TGTGCCAGCAGCTTAGTCACCAGCGGGAAAAGCACAGATACGCAGTATTTT
TRBJ2-1,NA,TRBV29-1,NA,CSVEDISSTEQFF,TGCAGCGTTGAAGATATATCGAGTACTGAGCAGTTCTTC
TRBJ1-4,NA,TRBV2,NA,CASSESGPSYNEKLFF,TGTGCCAGCAGTGAGAGCGGACCATCCTATAATGAAAAACTGTTTTTT
TRBJ1-1,NA,TRBV15,NA,CATSRENILNTEAFF,TGTGCCACCAGCAGAGAGAACATACTGAACACTGAAGCTTTCTTT
TRBJ1-5,NA,TRBV28,TRBD1,CASSLDRGPGQPQHF,TGTGCCAGCAGTCTAGACAGGGGCCCAGGTCAGCCCCAGCATTTT
TRBJ1-5,NA,TRBV18,TRBD1,CASSPPGQDNQPQHF,TGTGCCAGCTCACCACCGGGACAGGACAATCAGCCCCAGCATTTT
TRBJ2-1,NA,TRBV25-1,TRBD2,CASSEPLGSGSGNEQFF,TGTGCCAGCAGTGAGCCCCTCGGTAGCGGGAGTGGGAATGAGCAGTTCTTC
TRBJ2-7,NA,TRBV15,TRBD1,CATSREDRGPRSYEQYF,TGTGCCACCAGCAGGGAGGACAGGGGGCCTCGATCCTACGAGCAGTACTTC
TRBJ1-3,NA,TRBV4-3,NA,CASSQEASFSGNTIYF,TGCGCCAGCAGCCAAGAGGCTAGCTTTTCTGGAAACACCATATATTTT
TRBJ1-2,NA,TRBV6-6,NA,CASTPGGYNGYTF,TGTGCCAGCACCCCGGGGGGTTATAATGGCTACACCTTC
TRBJ2-7,NA,TRBV28,NA,CASSLGGRGGGTYEQYF,TGTGCCAGCAGTTTAGGGGGGAGAGGGGGCGGCACCTACGAGCAGTACTTC
TRBJ1-2,NA,TRBV28,TRBD1,CASSYRQGRFGYTF,TGTGCCAGCAGTTACCGACAGGGTAGATTCGGCTACACCTTC
TRBJ1-4,NA,TRBV6-2/TRBV6-3,NA,CASSYRSATNEKLFF,TGTGCCAGCAGTTACCGGTCTGCAACTAATGAAAAACTGTTTTTT
TRBJ1-2,NA,TRBV3-1/TRBV3-2,NA,CASSQGVYGYTF,TGTGCCAGCAGCCAAGGGGTTTATGGCTACACCTTC
TRBJ2-3,NA,TRBV6-4,TRBD1,CASSVGQGAADTQYF,TGTGCCAGCAGCGTGGGACAGGGGGCGGCAGATACGCAGTATTTT
TRBJ2-1,NA,TRBV29-1,TRBD2,CSETISGSEQFF,TGCAGCGAGACGATTAGCGGGAGTGAGCAGTTCTTC
TRBJ2-3,NA,TRBV3-1/TRBV3-2,NA,CASSQDLRGLRTDTQYF,TGTGCCAGCAGCCAAGATCTAAGAGGACTACGAACAGATACGCAGTATTTT
TRBJ1-5,NA,TRBV28,NA,CASSRSGHQPQHF,TGTGCCAGCAGTAGGAGTGGGCATCAGCCCCAGCATTTT
TRBJ1-2,NA,TRBV6-5,TRBD1,CASSYLDRAGGYTF,TGTGCCAGCAGTTACCTGGACAGGGCGGGCGGCTACACCTTC
TRBJ2-4,NA,TRBV5-4,NA,CASHRTGIAKNIQYF,TGTGCCAGCCATCGCACAGGGATAGCCAAAAACATTCAGTACTTC
TRBJ2-1,once,TRBV9,NA,CASSVTSDSHYNEQFF,TGTGCCAGCAGCGTGACGTCGGACTCGCACTACAATGAGCAGTTCTTC
TRBJ1-2,NA,TRBV28,TRBD1,CASSLEGARSNYGYTF,TGTGCCAGCAGTTTGGAGGGGGCGAGGTCTAACTATGGCTACACCTTC
TRBJ2-7,NA,TRBV7-6,NA,CASSLGSTGGEQYF,TGTGCCAGCAGCTTAGGGTCGACAGGCGGCGAGCAGTACTTC
TRBJ1-4,NA,TRBV5-8,NA,CASRVRDATNEKLFF,TGTGCCAGCAGAGTTCGAGATGCAACTAATGAAAAACTGTTTTTT
TRBJ1-1,NA,TRBV5-1,TRBD1,CASQGETEAFF,TGCGCCAGCCAGGGGGAAACTGAAGCTTTCTTT
TRBJ1-5,NA,TRBV19,NA,CASSLGAAGEQPQHF,TGTGCCAGTAGTCTTGGAGCCGCAGGGGAACAGCCCCAGCATTTT